This T cell receptor beta chain is from a study of T cell clonality in common variable immunodeficiency. Repertoires were generated with immunoSEQ multiplex PCR, while TCRdb's copy carries only in-frame clones and drops some. The sample shows some 14,000 clones, none of them appearing just once. Remarks on this clone: The antigen remains undetermined.

Patients and controls were mostly of Caucasian heritage. Study-level points and caveats: The cause of increased CVID clonality remains unclear without subpopulation sequencing. Common variable immunodeficiency TCR beta sequences reportedly had fewer deletions and N-nucleotide insertions.

Sequenced input: peripheral blood mononuclear cells. The sequence derives from a human donor with common variable immunodeficiency.

The part of the CDR3 DNA that was read is TGTGCCAGCAGCTCTGACAGGGACACTGAA. Protein sequence: CASSSDRDTE. The CDR3 in full is CASSSDRDTEAFF. The rearrangement links TRBV7-3 to TRBJ1-1; 7 bases are shared with TRBD1. The read halts 3 residues ahead of the CDR3 end, with the missing end drawn from the germline J gene. V was clipped by 4 bases and J by 3 bases; unmatched bases: 2. This CDR3 is built from 13 residues. The germline CDR1 and CDR2 sequences are SGHTA and FQGTGA.